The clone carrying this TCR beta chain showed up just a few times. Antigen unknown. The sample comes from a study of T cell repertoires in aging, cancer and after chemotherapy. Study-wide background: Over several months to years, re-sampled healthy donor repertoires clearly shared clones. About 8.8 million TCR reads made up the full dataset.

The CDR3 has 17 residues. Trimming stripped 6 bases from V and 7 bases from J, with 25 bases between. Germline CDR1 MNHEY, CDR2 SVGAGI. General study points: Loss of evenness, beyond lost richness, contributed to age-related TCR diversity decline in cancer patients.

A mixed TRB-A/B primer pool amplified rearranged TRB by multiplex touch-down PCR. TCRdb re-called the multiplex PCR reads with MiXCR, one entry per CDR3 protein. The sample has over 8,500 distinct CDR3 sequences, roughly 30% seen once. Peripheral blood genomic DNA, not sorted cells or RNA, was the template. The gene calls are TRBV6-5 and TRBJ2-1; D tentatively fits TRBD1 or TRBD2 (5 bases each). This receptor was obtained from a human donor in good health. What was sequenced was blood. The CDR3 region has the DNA TGTGCCAGCAGCCCAAAAAGCCGAGGGGTGGAGGTGAATGAGCAGTTCTTC. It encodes CASSPKSRGVEVNEQFF.